A single sample gave rise to the 26 T cell receptor beta chains below, sequenced in a study of T cell responses to AZD1222 COVID-19 vaccine. Assay: immunoSEQ multiplex PCR; the TCRdb copy retains only in-frame clones and omits some. The sample lists roughly 130,000 clones; 92% were seen once. The input for sequencing was peripheral blood, taken 28 days after the second AZD1222 dose. The receptor source for this set is an adult who received the AZD1222 COVID-19 vaccine.

This clone showed up just a few times. The chain employs TRBV4-3 and TRBJ2-1, with 7 bases fitting TRBD2. Losses at the gene ends were 3 bases for V and 7 bases for J; bases not matched to a gene: 12. Per the germline V gene, CDR1 is LGHNA and CDR2 is YSLEER. The CDR3 is made up of 16 amino acids. The CDR3 region has the DNA TGCGCCAGCAGCCAGTTAACTAGCGAGCCCCTGAATGAGCAGTTCTTC. Translated: CASSQLTSEPLNEQFF.

The chain joins TRBV19 to TRBJ1-5; 7 nucleotides line up with TRBD1. V was clipped by 5 bases and J by 2 bases; unmatched bases: 3. Germline V CDR1 and CDR2: LNHDA, SQIVND (reference sequence). The length of the CDR3 is 14 residues. The CDR3 bases are TGTGCCAGTAGTGGGGGACAGCGCAATCAGCCCCAGCATTTT. Amino acid sequence: CASSGGQRNQPQHF.

The genes are TRBV7-2 and TRBJ1-3, with D hard to call. Trimming took 0 bases from V and 1 from J, leaving 10 bases between them. CDR1 SGHTA and CDR2 FQGNSA come from the germline V gene. CDR3 size: 16 residues. CDR3 sequence reads: CASSLASHTSGNTIYF. Here the CDR3 DNA reads TGTGCCAGCAGCTTAGCTTCTCACACATCTGGAAACACCATATATTTT. The full variable domain, with the rest looked up from reference TRBV7-2 and TRBJ1-3, is GAGVSQSPSNKVTEKGKDVELRCDPISGHTALYWYRQSLGQGLEFLIYFQGNSAPDKSGLPSDRFSAERTGGSVSTLTIQRTQQEDSAVYLCASSLASHTSGNTIYFGEGSWLTVV.

V and J are TRBV27 and TRBJ2-6; TRBD1 aligns across 9 bases. Germline V gives CDR1 MNHEY, CDR2 SMNVEV (reference sequence). V shed 6 bases, J shed 1 base, and the junction held 4 bases outside the gene matches. The CDR3 is 16 amino acids. The CDR3 DNA follows: TGTGCCAGCAGGAGACAGGGGGTGTCTGGGGCCAACGTCCTGACTTTC. Translating gives CASRRQGVSGANVLTF. The variable domain in full, with the rest retrieved from reference TRBV27 and TRBJ2-6, is EAQVTQNPRYLITVTGKKLTVTCSQNMNHEYMSWYRQDPGLGLRQIYYSMNVEVTDKGDVPEGYKVSRKEKRNFPLILESPSPNQTSLYFCASRRQGVSGANVLTFGAGSRLTVL.

The CDR3 coding sequence is TGTGCCAGCAGCCCGGGACTAGCGGGGGTTTCCCCTTCCACAGATACGCAGTATTTT. Amino acids: CASSPGLAGVSPSTDTQYF. V is TRBV11-2 and J is TRBJ2-3; TRBD2 matches 14 bases. Germline assignment: CDR1 SGHAT and CDR2 FQNNGV. This CDR3 comprises 19 residues. V was pared by 5 bases and J by 2 bases, with 12 bases of the junction left unmatched.

The chain carries TRBV12-3 or TRBV12-4 and TRBJ2-1, with a weak D call TRBD1 (6 bases). V was clipped by 6 bases and J by 6 bases, with 6 bases between them. The CDR3 runs 11 residues. The CDR3 DNA follows: TGTGCCAGCAGGACAGGCAATGAGCAGTTCTTC. Translation gives CASRTGNEQFF.

DNA for the CDR3: TGCAGCGTTGGCGGGGGCATGTACAATGAGCAGTTCTTC. It is translated as CSVGGGMYNEQFF. This rearrangement joins TRBV29-1 to TRBJ2-1, with D tentatively TRBD2 (7 bases). This CDR3 is 13 amino acids long. V was trimmed by 4 bases and J by 4 bases, leaving 11 bases between them. Germline V gene sequence: CDR1 SQVTM, CDR2 ANQGSEA.

V gene TRBV19 combines with J gene TRBJ2-3; 8 nucleotides agree with TRBD2. The CDR3 is 16 residues long. In germline, CDR1 is LNHDA, CDR2 SQIVND (reference sequence). J was trimmed by 3 bases and V by 5 bases; bases with no gene match: 10. This CDR3 reads CASSAPFGGATDTQYF. For the CDR3, the DNA is TGTGCCAGTAGTGCCCCGTTCGGGGGGGCAACAGATACGCAGTATTTT.

The V and J genes are TRBV9 and TRBJ2-1; 7 nucleotides agree with TRBD2. Germline trimming cut 0 bases from V and 3 bases from J; bases unmatched to any gene: 3. Germline CDR1 SGDLS, CDR2 YYNGEE. This CDR3 spans 15 amino acids. The CDR3 here is CASSVGGGGYNEQFF. In DNA form, the CDR3 reads TGTGCCAGCAGCGTAGGCGGCGGGGGCTACAATGAGCAGTTCTTC.

This sequence joins TRBV2 and TRBJ1-2; maybe TRBD1 (5 bases). Deletions cut 5 bases from V and 0 bases from J, with 13 bases between. Germline CDR1 and CDR2: SNHLY and FYNNEI. This CDR3 comprises 15 residues. The CDR3 here is CASSFDSVANYGYTF. The CDR3 DNA is TGTGCCAGCAGTTTCGACAGCGTAGCTAACTATGGCTACACCTTC. The variable domain in full, completed from reference TRBV2 and TRBJ1-2, reads EPEVTQTPSHQVTQMGQEVILRCVPISNHLYFYWYRQILGQKVEFLVSFYNNEISEKSEIFDDQFSVERPDGSNFTLKIRSTKLEDSAMYFCASSFDSVANYGYTFGSGTRLTVV.

The chain uses TRBV4-2 and TRBJ1-6; D is possibly TRBD1 (5 bases). Trimming removed 1 base from V and 8 bases from J, with 15 bases in between. The germline V gene encodes CDR1 LGHNA and CDR2 YNFKEQ. CDR3 length: 16 amino acids. CDR3 sequence (DNA): TGTGCCAGCAGCCAAGTTGGGGGGATCGGGTATTCACCCCTCCACTTT. Translation: CASSQVGGIGYSPLHF.

The chain has TRBV27 and TRBJ1-4; tentative D call: TRBD1 (5 bases). The CDR3 totals 14 residues. V lost 5 bases to trimming and J lost 7 bases, with 14 bases between them. CDR1 and CDR2 from the germline V gene are MNHEY and SMNVEV (reference sequence). In DNA form, the CDR3 reads TGTGCCAGCAGTCGGGGCGGAACAACTGAAAAACTGTTTTTT. Amino acid sequence: CASSRGGTTEKLFF.

This clone was seen a single time. The chain recombines TRBV5-1 with TRBJ1-1, with a tentative D call TRBD1 (6 bases). Trimming took 4 bases from V and 1 from J, leaving 11 bases between them. The germline gives CDR1 SGHRS, CDR2 YFSETQ. The CDR3 totals 14 residues. This CDR3 is CASSTGHPNTEAFF. The CDR3 DNA reads as TGCGCCAGCAGCACGGGACACCCGAACACTGAAGCTTTCTTT.

The chain carries TRBV6-5 and TRBJ2-5; 8 nucleotides agree with TRBD2. Germline loops: CDR1 MNHEY, CDR2 SVGAGI. The trim removed 6 bases at V and 1 base at J, leaving 4 bases unmatched. This CDR3 has 14 residues. For the CDR3, the DNA is TGTGCCAGCAGCTTGGGACTAGGCCAAGAGACCCAGTACTTC. Amino acid sequence: CASSLGLGQETQYF.

The chain recombines TRBV6-5 with TRBJ1-2, with 7 bases that match TRBD1. The germline gives CDR1 MNHEY, CDR2 SVGAGI. V shed 6 bases and J 4 bases; nucleotides not matched to a gene: 5. The CDR3 is made up of 13 amino acids. CDR3 residues: CASSSGQAYGYTF. In DNA, the CDR3 is TGTGCCAGCAGCTCCGGACAGGCCTATGGCTACACCTTC.

The V and J genes are TRBV4-1 and TRBJ2-7; D perhaps matches TRBD2 (5 bases). Per germline, CDR1 MGHRA and CDR2 YSYEKL. The V and J ends lost 0 bases and 0 bases respectively, with 18 bases between them. This CDR3 has 18 amino acids. The CDR3 protein is CASSQELGGRSVSYEQYF. The CDR3 DNA reads TGCGCCAGCAGCCAAGAATTAGGAGGACGGTCAGTCTCCTACGAGCAGTACTTC.

The chain joins TRBV18 to TRBJ2-7; no definite D call. The V end was cut by 3 bases, the J end by 0 bases, with 9 bases between. The CDR3 consists of 14 residues. Germline CDR1 and CDR2: KGHSH and LQKENI. This CDR3 is CASSPSGSSYEQYF. The CDR3 bases are TGTGCCAGCTCACCCTCGGGTTCCTCCTACGAGCAGTACTTC.

The chain is built from TRBV11-3 and TRBJ2-1; 14 bases agree with TRBD2. The ends lost 1 base at V and 3 bases at J; junction bases unmatched: 5. This CDR3 comprises 18 residues. Germline assignment: CDR1 SGHNT and CDR2 YENEEA. The CDR3 region is CASSLVGTSGGRYNEQFF. DNA of the CDR3: TGTGCCAGCAGCTTAGTTGGGACTAGCGGGGGCCGCTACAATGAGCAGTTCTTC.

The chain links TRBV3-1 (or the pseudogene TRBV3-2) to TRBJ1-2, with 9 bases matching TRBD1. Germline CDR1 LGHDT, CDR2 YNNKEL (reference sequence). This CDR3 is 13 amino acids long. Trimming removed 4 bases from V and 7 bases from J; junction bases left unmatched: 4. The CDR3 spells CASSRGQGFGYTF. CDR3 in DNA: TGTGCCAGCAGCCGTGGACAGGGGTTTGGCTACACCTTC.

V usage is TRBV19 and J usage is TRBJ1-1; the D gene is possibly TRBD1 (5 bases). The CDR3 extends over 13 amino acids. V was cut by 3 bases and J by 7 bases, with 12 bases left in between. Germline assignment: CDR1 LNHDA and CDR2 SQIVND (reference sequence). The CDR3 nucleotides read TGTGCCAGTAGTATGAGGACAAATTATGAAGCTTTCTTT. This encodes CASSMRTNYEAFF. Variable domain in full (rest from reference TRBV19 and TRBJ1-1): DGGITQSPKYLFRKEGQNVTLSCEQNLNHDAMYWYRQDPGQGLRLIYYSQIVNDFQKGDIAEGYSVSREKKESFPLTVTSAQKNPTAFYLCASSMRTNYEAFFGQGTRLTVV.

Worth noting for this clone: This CDR3 is also generated by other DNA sequences in the sample. This chain connects TRBV27 to TRBJ1-5; no clear D gene. The CDR3 runs to 13 residues. V gave up 0 bases and J gave up 4 bases, with 4 bases separating them. CDR1 MNHEY and CDR2 SMNVEV come from the germline V gene (reference sequence). CDR3 loop: CASSLSGNQPQHF. Here the CDR3 DNA reads TGTGCCAGCAGTTTATCAGGGAATCAGCCCCAGCATTTT.

The CDR3, as DNA: TGTGCCAGCAGTTTAGGGCGGCAGCTCTACAATGAGCAGTTCTTC. Amino acid sequence: CASSLGRQLYNEQFF. The genes are TRBV28 and TRBJ2-1; D remains unclear. The CDR3 covers 15 residues. Germline V gene lookup returns CDR1 MDHEN and CDR2 SYDVKM. Trimming left V 2 bases short and J 3 bases short, with 11 bases between.

There are a few counts of this clone. The chain combines TRBV4-3 with TRBJ2-7; a possible D gene is TRBD2 (5 bases). Per germline, CDR1 LGHNA and CDR2 YSLEER. Trimming removed 0 bases from V and 3 bases from J, with 15 bases in between. CDR3 length: 16 amino acids. In DNA form, the CDR3 reads TGCGCCAGCAGCCAAGACAACGACTACCCCATCTACGAGCAGTACTTC. It encodes CASSQDNDYPIYEQYF.

This chain links TRBV6-5 with TRBJ2-1, with D maybe TRBD2 (6 bases). The CDR3 consists of 15 residues. Germline V CDR1 and CDR2: MNHEY, SVGAGI. The ends were cut back, 9 bases at V and 2 bases at J, with 17 bases in the middle. The CDR3 bases are TGTGCCAGTTACATGGGAGGAGATCCCTACAATGAGCAGTTCTTC. Its protein is CASYMGGDPYNEQFF.

This clone appeared a single time. The chain uses TRBV3-1 (or the pseudogene TRBV3-2) and TRBJ1-4; a possible D gene is TRBD1 (5 bases). Per germline, CDR1 LGHDT and CDR2 YNNKEL (reference sequence). This CDR3 contains 14 residues. Trimming cost V 2 bases and J 4 bases, with 8 bases left between them. The CDR3 sequence: CASSQPGFNEKLFF. In nucleotides, the CDR3 is TGTGCCAGCAGCCAACCAGGGTTTAATGAAAAACTGTTTTTT.

The CDR3 DNA is TGTGCCAGCAACCCGGGACAGGGAGAGGGCTACACCTTC. Encoded protein: CASNPGQGEGYTF. The chain uses TRBV12-3 or TRBV12-4 and TRBJ1-2, with 9 bases identical to TRBD1. The CDR3 consists of 13 residues. V shed 7 bases, J shed 8 bases, and the junction held 8 bases outside the gene matches.